Listed below are T cell receptor beta chains from one sample, sequenced in a study of Ad26.COV2.S vaccination and SARS-CoV-2 variants. The data were produced by immunoSEQ multiplex PCR, yet TCRdb's version contains in-frame clones alone and is incomplete. The table lists about 430,000 clones, roughly 90% of them singletons. The sample here was peripheral blood, taken in a trial of Ad26.COV2.S vaccine versus placebo. The receptors derive from a person aged 18-65 years who received the Ad26.COV2.S COVID-19 vaccine or a placebo. Both conserved end residues are part of each CDR3. The order of the fields is J gene, V gene, CDR3 protein.

>TRBJ2-2|TRBV6-5
CASSPGTTNTGELFF
>TRBJ1-2|TRBV28
CASSLSEHYGYTF
>TRBJ2-3|TRBV15
CATSRELTDTDTQYF
>TRBJ2-2|TRBV6-4
CASSLTSANTGELFF
>TRBJ2-7|TRBV19
CATRSSGAYEQYF
>TRBJ2-4|TRBV3-1/TRBV3-2
CASSQAPGLAGQLAKNIQYF
>TRBJ2-5|TRBV9
CASSATQETQYF
>TRBJ1-1|TRBV7-2
CASSPEGTRLGTEAFF
>TRBJ2-2|TRBV5-1
CASSFSGFTGELFF
>TRBJ2-2|TRBV7-7
CASSFAGLGELFF
>TRBJ1-2|TRBV18
CASSPGDGPNYGYTF
>TRBJ1-1|TRBV5-8
CASSLRASEAFF
>TRBJ2-1|TRBV10-3
CAISLSSGSNEQFF
>TRBJ2-7|TRBV7-6
CASSAGLAGAVEQYF
>TRBJ2-1|TRBV19
CASRTGHGYNEQFF
>TRBJ2-7|TRBV25-1
CASSEYRLAGDEQYF
>TRBJ1-2|TRBV28
CASSLTNNYGYTF
>TRBJ2-3|TRBV28
CASSFLGIGIDTQYF
>TRBJ2-3|TRBV29-1
CSVTRSGQGYSTDTQYF
>TRBJ1-3|TRBV19
CASSIAGSGNTIYF
>TRBJ2-4|TRBV5-1
CASSRDRGDIQYF
>TRBJ1-6|TRBV7-9
CASSPRQDNSPLHF
>TRBJ1-1|TRBV4-3
CASSQGALNTEAFF
>TRBJ1-3|TRBV3-1/TRBV3-2
CASIQQGLGNTIYF
>TRBJ2-2|TRBV19
CASRQVPGELFF
>-|TRBV24-1
CATSDRDTYNNEQFF
>TRBJ2-1|TRBV7-8
CASSSLRRDRGQYNEQFF
>TRBJ2-2|TRBV18
CASSPGLLTAGELFF
>TRBJ2-7|TRBV18
CASSPRTSGSFEQYF
>TRBJ1-2|TRBV13
CASTLAPGGANYGYTF
>TRBJ2-1|TRBV27
CASRGTYYNEQFF
>TRBJ2-7|TRBV28
CASKQGSTYEQYF
>TRBJ2-1|TRBV6-2/TRBV6-3
CASSSVSYNEQFF
>TRBJ1-2|TRBV3-1/TRBV3-2
CASSPGQGIYGYTF
>TRBJ1-1|TRBV6-5
CASSTDRGLNTEAFF
>TRBJ1-4|TRBV21-1
CASSLHEEGATEKLFF
>TRBJ2-7|TRBV5-5
CASSSRDYPQEQYF
>TRBJ2-7|TRBV19
CASSPGRGYEQYF
>TRBJ2-6|TRBV14
CASSQTGSGANVLTF
>TRBJ2-1|TRBV6-5
CASSPSGNFHNEQFF
>TRBJ2-1|TRBV7-7
CASSGGLADEQFF
>TRBJ1-5|TRBV4-1
CASSQELSGNQPQHF
>TRBJ1-3|TRBV9
CASSPHTGNTIYF
>TRBJ2-3|TRBV6-6
CATRPTSGNTDTQYF
>TRBJ2-7|TRBV7-6
CASSLSTGTYYEQYF
>TRBJ2-7|TRBV19
CASSVNLAGGSYEQYF
>TRBJ2-5|TRBV7-2
CASSLGGTSGSTQETQYF
>TRBJ2-1|TRBV6-5
CASSYSNEQFF
>TRBJ2-7|TRBV7-9
CASSPALAGAYEQYF
>TRBJ1-4|TRBV7-9
CASSKPGQGIKGHEKLFF
>TRBJ2-1|TRBV4-3
CASSQAVDYEQFF